The next 16 T cell receptor beta chains were all read from a single sample in a study of T cell changes during pregnancy in multiple sclerosis. Only in-frame clones appear in the TCRdb table, and some are missing; sequencing was by immunoSEQ multiplex PCR. The sample contains roughly 100,000 clones, around 91% of which appear only once. The sample was peripheral blood, taken after pregnancy. The receptors were sampled from a female donor in good health, enrolled as a control in a pregnancy study.

The gene calls are TRBV28 and TRBJ1-3; no definite D call. Germline assignment: CDR1 MDHEN and CDR2 SYDVKM. The CDR3 contains 15 residues. Trimming removed 3 bases from V and 3 bases from J, with 12 bases in between. The CDR3 sequence: CASSFYTLHGNTIYF. The CDR3 bases are TGTGCCAGCAGTTTCTATACCCTCCATGGAAACACCATATATTTT.

V usage is TRBV27 and J usage is TRBJ1-5; possible D gene TRBD1, 5 bases. The ends were cut back, 10 bases at V and 6 bases at J, with 7 bases in the middle. The CDR3 sequence is 10 residues long. Germline lookup yields CDR1 MNHEY and CDR2 SMNVEV (reference sequence). The CDR3 spells CATGGQPQHF. CDR3 coding DNA: TGTGCCACGGGGGGTCAGCCCCAGCATTTT.

This clone has a handful of counts. The chain is built from TRBV6-1 and TRBJ1-6, with D maybe TRBD1 (6 bases). Germline CDR1 is MNHNS and CDR2 is SASEGT. V was trimmed by 2 bases and J by 7 bases, leaving 12 bases between them. The CDR3 runs to 15 residues. The CDR3 DNA follows: TGTGCCAGCAGTGAAACCGGGACAATGAATTCACCCCTCCACTTT. It yields the protein CASSETGTMNSPLHF.

This sequence joins TRBV7-9 and TRBJ2-2, with D unclear. Germline CDR1 is SEHNR and CDR2 is FQNEAQ (reference sequence). There are 15 residues in the CDR3. V was cut by 1 base and J by 4 bases, with 10 bases left in between. The DNA for the CDR3 is TGTGCCAGCAGCTTAGTAGCCCCCGTCACCGGGGAGCTGTTTTTT. Translating gives CASSLVAPVTGELFF.

J is TRBJ1-2 and V is TRBV21-1; no DNA check was done on the table's D call, TRBD1. TRBV21-1 is described as a pseudogene. The CDR3 runs to 13 residues. CDR3 in amino acids: CASSEGQSYGYTF. CDR3 nucleotide sequence: TGTGCCAGCAGCGAGGGACAATCCTATGGCTACACCTTC.

As to this clone: Sequence at one end of the junction differs from germline and may be a read error. The V and J genes are TRBV4-2 and TRBJ2-7; D is unresolved. The CDR3 length is 15 residues. Germline CDR1 and CDR2: LGHNA and YNFKEQ. In DNA, the CDR3 is TGTGCCAGCAGCCAATCGACTCTTACCTCCCACGAGCAGTACTTC. Its protein is CASSQSTLTSHEQYF.

This clone was recorded once. V gene TRBV4-3 combines with J gene TRBJ1-2, with 9 bases lining up with TRBD1. The CDR3 consists of 17 residues. Germline CDR1 LGHNA, CDR2 YSLEER. V shed 0 bases, J shed 2 bases, and the junction held 7 bases outside the gene matches. DNA of the CDR3: TGCGCCAGCAGCCAAGACCCCACCGGACAGGGGAACTATGGCTACACCTTC. This codes for CASSQDPTGQGNYGYTF.

This clone has a single count. The V and J genes are TRBV28 and TRBJ1-5; 7 nucleotides match TRBD1. The V and J ends lost 9 bases and 9 bases, in that order; junction bases with no gene match: 11. Germline CDR1 is MDHEN and CDR2 is SYDVKM. CDR3 length equals 13 residues. CDR3 loop: CARSTGAAGPQHF. In DNA form, the CDR3 reads TGTGCCAGATCAACAGGGGCCGCGGGGCCCCAGCATTTT.

This rearrangement joins TRBV27 to TRBJ2-2, with TRBD1 matching 11 bases. CDR1 and CDR2 (germline): MNHEY, SMNVEV (reference sequence). The length of the CDR3 is 17 residues. The V and J ends lost 3 bases and 10 bases, in that order; junction bases with no gene match: 13. CDR3 DNA sequence: TGTGCCAGCAGTTTCCACGCTACCGGGACAGGGGGGGAGGAGCTGTTTTTT. Its protein product is CASSFHATGTGGEELFF.

The chain employs TRBV23-1 and TRBJ2-7, with TRBD1 matching 10 bases. TRBV23-1 is an open reading frame, and its role is uncertain. The CDR3 is 15 residues long. V shed 6 bases, J shed 2 bases, and the junction held 7 bases outside the gene matches. The CDR3 is CASRHDRGRPYEQYF. The CDR3 nucleotides read TGCGCCAGCAGACATGACAGGGGGCGTCCCTACGAGCAGTACTTC.

This chain connects TRBV7-6 to TRBJ1-1; TRBD1 might be the D (5 bases). The V end was cut by 7 bases, the J end by 2 bases, with 17 bases between. Germline CDR1 and CDR2: SGHVS and FNYEAQ. The CDR3 length is 15 residues. The CDR3 DNA reads TGTGCCAGCACCGGAGAGGAGACAGTCAACACTGAAGCTTTCTTT. Its translation is CASTGEETVNTEAFF.

V and J are TRBV28 and TRBJ2-7; 9 bases map to TRBD1. V lost 5 bases, J lost 3 bases, and 8 bases stayed unmatched. The CDR3 totals 15 residues. Germline V gene lookup returns CDR1 MDHEN and CDR2 SYDVKM. The CDR3 region is CASSPETGGLYEQYF. The CDR3, as DNA: TGTGCCAGCAGTCCGGAGACAGGGGGACTCTACGAGCAGTACTTC. The variable domain in full, with the rest retrieved from reference TRBV28 and TRBJ2-7, is DVKVTQSSRYLVKRTGEKVFLECVQDMDHENMFWYRQDPGLGLRLIYFSYDVKMKEKGDIPEGYSVSREKKERFSLILESASTNQTSMYLCASSPETGGLYEQYFGPGTRLTVT.

This chain links TRBV7-9 with TRBJ1-1; TRBD1 might be the D (6 bases). This CDR3 region has 14 residues. V gave up 4 bases and J gave up 2 bases, with 11 bases separating them. Germline V gene lookup returns CDR1 SEHNR and CDR2 FQNEAQ (reference sequence). This CDR3 reads CASSYRDTNTEAFF. As DNA, the CDR3 is TGTGCCAGCAGCTACCGGGACACCAACACTGAAGCTTTCTTT.

The V gene is TRBV5-8, the J gene TRBJ2-2; D might be TRBD1 (6 bases). Trimming removed 0 bases at V and 6 bases at J, with 6 bases between. This CDR3 has 13 residues. Germline V gives CDR1 SGHTS, CDR2 YDEGEE. The CDR3 region is CASSLEGAGELFF. In DNA, the CDR3 is TGTGCCAGCAGCTTGGAGGGGGCCGGGGAGCTGTTTTTT.

The V and J genes are TRBV4-3 and TRBJ1-1, with TRBD1 identical over 7 bases. The germline V gene has CDR1 LGHNA and CDR2 YSLEER. The CDR3 runs 15 residues. Trimming removed 4 bases from V and 1 base from J; junction bases left unmatched: 6. This CDR3 reads CASSPSYRGNTEAFF. The CDR3, as DNA: TGCGCCAGCAGCCCCTCGTACAGGGGGAACACTGAAGCTTTCTTT.

V is TRBV29-1 and J is TRBJ1-1; D is perhaps TRBD1 (5 bases). CDR1 and CDR2 from the germline V gene are SQVTM and ANQGSEA. CDR3 length equals 13 residues. V lost 2 bases, J lost 6 bases, and 13 bases lay in between. The CDR3 nucleotides read TGCAGCGTTGAACGGCAGGGTGGCGCTGAAGCTTTCTTT. It specifies CSVERQGGAEAFF.